These T cell receptor beta chains were read from a single sample in a study of T cell repertoires in cytomegalovirus infection. TCRdb processed the reads anew with MiXCR; each CDR3 protein has one entry. The sample contains about 890,000 distinct CDR3 sequences, approximately 30% of which appear only once. These TCRs are of unknown antigen specificity. Sample: cultured CD8+ T cells from PBMCs, taken from culture after CMV antigen stimulation. The receptors derive from a human donor in good health (CMV status not recorded). Some clones in this sample may be carry-over from other donors' samples. The CDR3 runs from the conserved cysteine through the conserved F or W. Each record gives: D gene, CDR3 length, V gene, J gene, clone size, CDR3 protein, CDR3 DNA. The D gene is left open where the match is weak. The size field is filled for only some rows; it gives once, few, many or a size class.

d_gene: TRBD2
len: 14
v_gene: TRBV6-6
j_gene: TRBJ2-2
abundance: -
CDR3aa: CASRRGAQTGELFF
CDR3nt: TGTGCCAGCAGGCGGGGGGCTCAAACCGGGGAGCTGTTTTTT

d_gene: -
len: 13
v_gene: TRBV14
j_gene: TRBJ2-3
abundance: -
CDR3aa: CASTPVLGDTQYF
CDR3nt: TGTGCCAGCACCCCAGTCCTCGGCGATACGCAGTATTTT

d_gene: TRBD2
len: 14
v_gene: TRBV12-3/TRBV12-4
j_gene: TRBJ2-5
abundance: -
CDR3aa: CASSLGTRRKTQYF
CDR3nt: TGTGCCAGCAGTTTAGGGACTAGGAGGAAGACCCAGTACTTC

d_gene: -
len: 11
v_gene: TRBV6-1
j_gene: TRBJ1-2
abundance: -
CDR3aa: CASRPDLGYTF
CDR3nt: TGTGCCAGCCGTCCAGATCTTGGCTACACCTTC

d_gene: TRBD1
len: 16
v_gene: TRBV5-4
j_gene: TRBJ2-1
abundance: -
CDR3aa: CASSHPQTEDRGEQFF
CDR3nt: TGTGCCAGCAGCCATCCCCAGACAGAGGACAGGGGTGAGCAGTTCTTC

d_gene: -
len: 11
v_gene: TRBV6-1
j_gene: TRBJ2-1
abundance: -
CDR3aa: CAMQRGGEQFF
CDR3nt: TGTGCCATGCAGAGGGGGGGGGAACAGTTCTTC

d_gene: TRBD2
len: 16
v_gene: TRBV12-3/TRBV12-4
j_gene: TRBJ2-3
abundance: -
CDR3aa: CASSSLAGGPADTQYF
CDR3nt: TGTGCCAGCAGTTCTCTAGCGGGGGGGCCGGCGGATACGCAGTATTTT

d_gene: -
len: 15
v_gene: TRBV6-2/TRBV6-3
j_gene: TRBJ2-1
abundance: -
CDR3aa: CASSYRRGGYNEQFF
CDR3nt: TGTGCCAGCAGTTACCGCAGGGGGGGCTACAATGAGCAGTTCTTC

d_gene: -
len: 15
v_gene: TRBV7-2
j_gene: TRBJ1-5
abundance: -
CDR3aa: CASTFLGGDGQLQHF
CDR3nt: TGTGCCAGCACCTTCCTAGGGGGTGACGGTCAGCTCCAGCATTTT

d_gene: -
len: 15
v_gene: TRBV10-2
j_gene: TRBJ2-7
abundance: many
CDR3aa: CASIRAVRLTYEQYF
CDR3nt: TGCGCCAGCATTCGGGCCGTTCGCCTTACCTACGAGCAGTACTTC

d_gene: -
len: 16
v_gene: TRBV5-1
j_gene: TRBJ2-3
abundance: -
CDR3aa: CASSLEGGSYTDTQYF
CDR3nt: TGCGCCAGCAGCTTGGAAGGGGGGAGCTACACAGATACGCAGTATTTT

d_gene: TRBD2
len: 18
v_gene: TRBV7-8
j_gene: TRBJ2-5
abundance: many
CDR3aa: CASSPTVAGGHQWETQYF
CDR3nt: TGTGCCAGCAGCCCGACGGTAGCGGGGGGGCACCAGTGGGAGACCCAGTACTTC

d_gene: -
len: 14
v_gene: TRBV12-3/TRBV12-4
j_gene: TRBJ2-5
abundance: -
CDR3aa: CASSLYGQAKDQYF
CDR3nt: TGTGCCAGCAGTTTGTACGGACAAGCGAAAGACCAGTACTTC

d_gene: TRBD1
len: 16
v_gene: TRBV9
j_gene: TRBJ2-7
abundance: few
CDR3aa: CASSSWGTVPAYEQYF
CDR3nt: TGTGCCAGCAGCTCATGGGGGACAGTGCCGGCCTACGAGCAGTACTTC

d_gene: -
len: 11
v_gene: TRBV5-1
j_gene: TRBJ1-6
abundance: -
CDR3aa: CASSMGQNLHF
CDR3nt: TGCGCCAGCAGCATGGGACAAAACCTCCACTTT

d_gene: TRBD1
len: 15
v_gene: TRBV7-6
j_gene: TRBJ2-1
abundance: -
CDR3aa: CASSQTGGLYNEQFF
CDR3nt: TGTGCCAGCAGCCAAACAGGGGGTCTTTACAATGAGCAGTTCTTC

d_gene: -
len: 14
v_gene: TRBV6-6
j_gene: TRBJ1-1
abundance: many
CDR3aa: CASSLGVADTEAFF
CDR3nt: TGTGCCAGCAGCCTTGGGGTTGCGGACACTGAAGCTTTCTTT

d_gene: -
len: 14
v_gene: TRBV7-9
j_gene: TRBJ2-7
abundance: -
CDR3aa: CASSSPLGAYEQYF
CDR3nt: TGTGCCAGCAGCTCTCCCTTGGGAGCCTACGAGCAGTACTTC

d_gene: TRBD2
len: 16
v_gene: TRBV4-1
j_gene: TRBJ2-7
abundance: -
CDR3aa: CASSQEPGTSAYEQYF
CDR3nt: TGCGCCAGCAGCCAAGAGCCCGGGACTAGCGCCTACGAGCAGTACTTC

d_gene: TRBD2
len: 16
v_gene: TRBV27
j_gene: TRBJ2-7
abundance: -
CDR3aa: CASSLVLPAGTYEQYF
CDR3nt: TGTGCCAGCAGTTTAGTTCTTCCAGCGGGGACCTACGAGCAGTACTTC

d_gene: -
len: 15
v_gene: TRBV5-5
j_gene: TRBJ2-2
abundance: few
CDR3aa: CASSKTGEYTGELFF
CDR3nt: TGTGCCAGCAGCAAAACAGGCGAATACACCGGGGAGCTGTTTTTT

d_gene: -
len: 15
v_gene: TRBV19
j_gene: TRBJ2-7
abundance: -
CDR3aa: CASSTFGTDAYEQYF
CDR3nt: TGTGCCAGTAGCACATTCGGGACGGACGCCTACGAGCAGTACTTC

d_gene: TRBD2
len: 15
v_gene: TRBV27
j_gene: TRBJ2-1
abundance: -
CDR3aa: CASTSIVGLEKQQFF
CDR3nt: TGTGCCAGCACTTCCATAGTGGGACTAGAAAAGCAACAGTTCTTC

d_gene: -
len: 11
v_gene: TRBV29-1
j_gene: TRBJ1-1
abundance: few
CDR3aa: CSVSRETEAFF
CDR3nt: TGCAGCGTCAGCAGGGAAACTGAAGCTTTCTTT

d_gene: -
len: 14
v_gene: TRBV27
j_gene: TRBJ2-3
abundance: -
CDR3aa: CASSSRPGADTEYF
CDR3nt: TGTGCCAGCAGTTCCCGGCCCGGAGCAGATACGGAGTATTTT

d_gene: -
len: 20
v_gene: TRBV14
j_gene: TRBJ2-2
abundance: -
CDR3aa: CASSQDEILWDAPNTGELFF
CDR3nt: TGTGCCAGCAGCCAAGATGAGATCTTGTGGGACGCCCCGAACACCGGGGAGCTGTTTTTT

d_gene: -
len: 17
v_gene: TRBV4-3
j_gene: TRBJ2-2
abundance: few
CDR3aa: CASSQDDAGINTGELFF
CDR3nt: TGCGCCAGCAGCCAAGATGACGCCGGGATTAACACCGGGGAGCTGTTTTTT

d_gene: TRBD2
len: 15
v_gene: TRBV7-2
j_gene: TRBJ2-1
abundance: few
CDR3aa: CASSWISGPDNEQFF
CDR3nt: TGTGCCAGCAGCTGGATTAGCGGGCCCGACAATGAGCAGTTCTTC

d_gene: TRBD1
len: 15
v_gene: TRBV5-3
j_gene: TRBJ2-3
abundance: -
CDR3aa: CASSSRDRQRDTQYF
CDR3nt: TGTGCCAGCAGCTCCCGGGACAGGCAACGAGATACGCAGTATTTT

d_gene: -
len: 13
v_gene: TRBV2
j_gene: TRBJ1-2
abundance: few
CDR3aa: CASSEVDGNGYTF
CDR3nt: TGTGCCAGCAGTGAAGTGGACGGTAATGGCTACACCTTC

d_gene: TRBD1
len: 15
v_gene: TRBV27
j_gene: TRBJ1-6
abundance: -
CDR3aa: CASSAAGGYNSPLHF
CDR3nt: TGTGCCAGCAGTGCCGCAGGGGGCTATAATTCACCCCTCCACTTT

d_gene: -
len: 14
v_gene: TRBV20-1
j_gene: TRBJ2-1
abundance: -
CDR3aa: CSTPGERSYNEQFF
CDR3nt: TGCAGTACCCCAGGGGAGCGATCCTACAATGAGCAGTTCTTC

d_gene: -
len: 13
v_gene: TRBV6-2/TRBV6-3
j_gene: TRBJ1-5
abundance: few
CDR3aa: CASSAHRNQPQHF
CDR3nt: TGTGCCAGCAGTGCCCACAGGAATCAGCCCCAGCATTTT

d_gene: TRBD1
len: 15
v_gene: TRBV7-6
j_gene: TRBJ1-2
abundance: -
CDR3aa: CASSLSGQRLYGYTF
CDR3nt: TGTGCCAGCAGCTTATCGGGACAGAGGTTATATGGCTACACCTTC

d_gene: -
len: 16
v_gene: TRBV7-9
j_gene: TRBJ1-3
abundance: few
CDR3aa: CASSPPSSYSGNTIYF
CDR3nt: TGTGCCAGCAGCCCCCCTTCTTCCTACTCTGGAAACACCATATATTTT

d_gene: TRBD2
len: 14
v_gene: TRBV12-3/TRBV12-4
j_gene: TRBJ2-1
abundance: -
CDR3aa: CASSSSGAASEQFF
CDR3nt: TGTGCCAGCAGTTCTAGCGGGGCCGCGAGTGAGCAGTTCTTC

d_gene: -
len: 14
v_gene: TRBV7-9
j_gene: TRBJ1-1
abundance: -
CDR3aa: CASSSRAQSTEAFF
CDR3nt: TGTGCCAGCAGCTCCAGGGCTCAGAGCACTGAAGCTTTCTTT

d_gene: TRBD2
len: 18
v_gene: TRBV7-2
j_gene: TRBJ2-2
abundance: many
CDR3aa: CASSQRLAGGPRTGELFF
CDR3nt: TGTGCCAGCAGCCAGAGACTAGCGGGGGGGCCGCGGACCGGGGAGCTGTTTTTT

d_gene: -
len: 12
v_gene: TRBV12-5
j_gene: TRBJ2-4
abundance: -
CDR3aa: CASGPGLNIQYF
CDR3nt: TGTGCTAGTGGTCCCGGACTTAACATTCAGTACTTC

d_gene: TRBD1
len: 16
v_gene: TRBV27
j_gene: TRBJ2-5
abundance: -
CDR3aa: CASRPGQGAWWETQYF
CDR3nt: TGTGCCAGCAGGCCGGGACAGGGGGCTTGGTGGGAGACCCAGTACTTC

d_gene: -
len: 14
v_gene: TRBV12-3/TRBV12-4
j_gene: TRBJ1-1
abundance: few
CDR3aa: CASSQGPVGTEAFF
CDR3nt: TGTGCCAGCAGTCAGGGCCCGGTTGGGACTGAAGCTTTCTTT

d_gene: -
len: 17
v_gene: TRBV4-1
j_gene: TRBJ1-1
abundance: -
CDR3aa: CASSRMLSGALNTEAFF
CDR3nt: TGCGCCAGCAGCCGAATGTTATCAGGGGCATTGAACACTGAAGCTTTCTTT

d_gene: -
len: 13
v_gene: TRBV6-2/TRBV6-3
j_gene: TRBJ2-5
abundance: few
CDR3aa: CANNPQTQETQYF
CDR3nt: TGTGCCAACAATCCGCAAACCCAAGAGACCCAGTACTTC

d_gene: -
len: 12
v_gene: TRBV10-3
j_gene: TRBJ1-2
abundance: many
CDR3aa: CAIWAGYYGYTF
CDR3nt: TGTGCCATTTGGGCGGGTTACTATGGCTACACCTTC

d_gene: -
len: 15
v_gene: TRBV6-5
j_gene: TRBJ1-5
abundance: few
CDR3aa: CASSYSGGLGQPQHF
CDR3nt: TGTGCCAGCAGTTACTCGGGAGGGCTAGGGCAGCCCCAGCATTTT

d_gene: -
len: 15
v_gene: TRBV15
j_gene: TRBJ2-3
abundance: few
CDR3aa: CATSRDVAATDTQYF
CDR3nt: TGTGCCACCAGCAGAGATGTGGCGGCCACAGATACGCAGTATTTT

d_gene: -
len: 16
v_gene: TRBV15
j_gene: TRBJ1-2
abundance: -
CDR3aa: CATSRGFRGTDYGYTF
CDR3nt: TGTGCCACCAGCAGAGGGTTTCGGGGGACCGACTATGGCTACACCTTC

d_gene: -
len: 10
v_gene: TRBV2
j_gene: TRBJ1-1
abundance: many
CDR3aa: CASRGVEAFF
CDR3nt: TGTGCCAGCCGCGGGGTTGAAGCTTTCTTT

d_gene: -
len: 16
v_gene: TRBV7-3
j_gene: TRBJ2-6
abundance: few
CDR3aa: CASSFQANSRANVLTF
CDR3nt: TGTGCCAGCAGCTTCCAGGCGAACAGTAGGGCCAACGTCCTGACTTTC

d_gene: TRBD1
len: 13
v_gene: TRBV6-6
j_gene: TRBJ2-2
abundance: -
CDR3aa: CASFQGVAGELFF
CDR3nt: TGTGCCAGTTTCCAGGGGGTCGCCGGGGAGCTGTTTTTT

d_gene: -
len: 15
v_gene: TRBV12-3/TRBV12-4
j_gene: TRBJ2-5
abundance: -
CDR3aa: CASSPSPPNPGTQYF
CDR3nt: TGTGCCAGCAGCCCATCCCCCCCCAACCCAGGGACCCAGTACTTC

d_gene: -
len: 15
v_gene: TRBV12-3/TRBV12-4
j_gene: TRBJ1-2
abundance: many
CDR3aa: CASSLRPGEIYGYTF
CDR3nt: TGTGCCAGCAGTTTACGTCCTGGGGAAATCTATGGCTACACCTTC

d_gene: TRBD2
len: 15
v_gene: TRBV9
j_gene: TRBJ2-1
abundance: -
CDR3aa: CASSAVAGGYNEQFF
CDR3nt: TGTGCCAGCAGCGCCGTAGCGGGGGGTTACAATGAGCAGTTCTTC

d_gene: -
len: 14
v_gene: TRBV7-8
j_gene: TRBJ2-5
abundance: many
CDR3aa: CASSLVRGEETQYF
CDR3nt: TGTGCCAGCAGCTTGGTCAGGGGGGAAGAGACCCAGTACTTC

d_gene: -
len: 12
v_gene: TRBV10-2
j_gene: TRBJ2-7
abundance: few
CDR3aa: CASTGGENEQYF
CDR3nt: TGCGCCAGTACAGGAGGGGAAAACGAGCAGTACTTC

d_gene: -
len: 15
v_gene: TRBV7-6
j_gene: TRBJ1-6
abundance: -
CDR3aa: CASSRNTGYNSPLHF
CDR3nt: TGTGCCAGCAGCCGAAATACAGGCTATAATTCACCCCTCCACTTT

d_gene: -
len: 10
v_gene: TRBV29-1
j_gene: TRBJ2-3
abundance: -
CDR3aa: CSVLTDTQYF
CDR3nt: TGCAGCGTTCTGACAGATACGCAGTATTTT

d_gene: -
len: 15
v_gene: TRBV7-6
j_gene: TRBJ2-5
abundance: many
CDR3aa: CASSLLSRPQETQYF
CDR3nt: TGTGCCAGCAGTCTTTTGTCCCGTCCCCAAGAGACCCAGTACTTC

d_gene: -
len: 14
v_gene: TRBV6-5
j_gene: TRBJ1-2
abundance: -
CDR3aa: CASSYSAGMGGYTF
CDR3nt: TGTGCCAGCAGTTACTCCGCGGGCATGGGCGGCTACACCTTC

d_gene: -
len: 13
v_gene: TRBV2
j_gene: TRBJ2-3
abundance: -
CDR3aa: CASRSGWTDTQYF
CDR3nt: TGTGCCAGCAGGTCAGGGTGGACAGATACGCAGTATTTT